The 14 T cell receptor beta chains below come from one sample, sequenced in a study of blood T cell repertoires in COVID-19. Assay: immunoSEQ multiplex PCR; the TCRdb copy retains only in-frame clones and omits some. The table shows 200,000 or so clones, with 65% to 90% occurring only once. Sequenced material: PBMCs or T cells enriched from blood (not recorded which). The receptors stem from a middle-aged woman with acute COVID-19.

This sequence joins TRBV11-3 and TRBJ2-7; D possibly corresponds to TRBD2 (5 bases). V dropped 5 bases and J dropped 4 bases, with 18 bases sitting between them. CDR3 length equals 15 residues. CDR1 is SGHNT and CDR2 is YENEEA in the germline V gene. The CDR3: CASSAGIRVLYEQYF. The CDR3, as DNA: TGTGCCAGCAGCGCCGGGATCCGCGTCTTGTACGAGCAGTACTTC.

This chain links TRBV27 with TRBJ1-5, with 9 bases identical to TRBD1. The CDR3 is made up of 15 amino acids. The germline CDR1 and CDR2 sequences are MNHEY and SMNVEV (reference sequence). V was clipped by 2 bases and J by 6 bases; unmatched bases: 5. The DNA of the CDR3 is TGTGCCAGCAGTTTAGGGACAGGGTCGGGTCAGCCCCAGCATTTT. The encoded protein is CASSLGTGSGQPQHF.

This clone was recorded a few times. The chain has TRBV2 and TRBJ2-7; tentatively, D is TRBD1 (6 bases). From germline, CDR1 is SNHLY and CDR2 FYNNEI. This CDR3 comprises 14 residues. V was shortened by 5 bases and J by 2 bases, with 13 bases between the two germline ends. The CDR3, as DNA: TGTGCCAGCAGTAACACGGGGACAACCTACGAGCAGTACTTC. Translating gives CASSNTGTTYEQYF.

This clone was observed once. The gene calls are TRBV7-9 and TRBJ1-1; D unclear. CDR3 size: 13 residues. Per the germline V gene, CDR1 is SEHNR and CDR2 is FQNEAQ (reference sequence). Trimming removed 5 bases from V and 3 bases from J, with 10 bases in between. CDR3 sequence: CASSPSQDTEAFF. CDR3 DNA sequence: TGTGCCAGCAGCCCCTCGCAGGACACTGAAGCTTTCTTT. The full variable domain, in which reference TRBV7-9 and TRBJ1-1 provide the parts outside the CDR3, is DTGVSQNPRHKITKRGQNVTFRCDPISEHNRLYWYRQTLGQGPEFLTYFQNEAQLEKSRLLSDRFSAERPKGSFSTLEIQRTEQGDSAMYLCASSPSQDTEAFFGQGTRLTVV.

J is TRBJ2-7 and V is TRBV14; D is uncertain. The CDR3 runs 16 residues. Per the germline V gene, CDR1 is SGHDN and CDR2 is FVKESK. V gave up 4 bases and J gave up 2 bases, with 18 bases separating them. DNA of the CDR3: TGTGCCAGCAGCCGCTCTGACTTCGCCTCCACCTACGAGCAGTACTTC. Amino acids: CASSRSDFASTYEQYF.

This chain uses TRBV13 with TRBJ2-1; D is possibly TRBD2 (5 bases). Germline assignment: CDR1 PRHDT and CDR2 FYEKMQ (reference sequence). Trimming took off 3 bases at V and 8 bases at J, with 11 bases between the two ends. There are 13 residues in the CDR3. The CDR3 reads CASSFRRGHEQFF. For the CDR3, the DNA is TGTGCCAGCAGCTTCCGTCGCGGGCATGAGCAGTTCTTC.

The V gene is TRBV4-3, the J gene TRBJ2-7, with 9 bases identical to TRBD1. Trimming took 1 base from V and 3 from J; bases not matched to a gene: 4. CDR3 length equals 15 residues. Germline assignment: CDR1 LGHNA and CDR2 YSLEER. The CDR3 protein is CASSQGVGQGYEQYF. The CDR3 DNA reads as TGCGCCAGCAGCCAAGGTGTGGGACAGGGCTACGAGCAGTACTTC.

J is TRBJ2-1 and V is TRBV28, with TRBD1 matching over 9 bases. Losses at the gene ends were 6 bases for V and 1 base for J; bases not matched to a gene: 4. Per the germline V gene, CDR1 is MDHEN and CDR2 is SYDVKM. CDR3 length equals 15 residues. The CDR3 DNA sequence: TGTGCCAGCAGAGGGACAGGGAGGTCCTACAATGAGCAGTTCTTC. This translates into CASRGTGRSYNEQFF.

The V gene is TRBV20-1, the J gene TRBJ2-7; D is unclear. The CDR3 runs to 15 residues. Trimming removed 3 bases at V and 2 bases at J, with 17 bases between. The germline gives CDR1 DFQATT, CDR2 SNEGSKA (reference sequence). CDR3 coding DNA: TGCAGTGCTAGTCTAAGTAGCCGATTCCCCTACGAGCAGTACTTC. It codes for CSASLSSRFPYEQYF.

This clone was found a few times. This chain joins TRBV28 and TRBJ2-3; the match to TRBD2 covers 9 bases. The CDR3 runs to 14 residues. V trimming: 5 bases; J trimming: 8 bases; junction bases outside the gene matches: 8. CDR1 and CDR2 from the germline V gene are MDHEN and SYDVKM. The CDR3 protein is CASSLGLAATTQYF. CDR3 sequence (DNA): TGTGCCAGCAGTCTGGGACTAGCCGCTACTACGCAGTATTTT.

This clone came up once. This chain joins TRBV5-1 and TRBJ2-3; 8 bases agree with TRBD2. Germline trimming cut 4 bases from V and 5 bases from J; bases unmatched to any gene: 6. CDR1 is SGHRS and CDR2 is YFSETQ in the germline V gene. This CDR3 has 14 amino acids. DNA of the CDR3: TGCGCCAGCAGCCGACTAGCGTCGGTAGATACGCAGTATTTT. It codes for CASSRLASVDTQYF. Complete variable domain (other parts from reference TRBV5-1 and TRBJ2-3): KAGVTQTPRYLIKTRGQQVTLSCSPISGHRSVSWYQQTPGQGLQFLFEYFSETQRNKGNFPGRFSGRQFSNSRSEMNVSTLELGDSALYLCASSRLASVDTQYFGPGTRLTVL.

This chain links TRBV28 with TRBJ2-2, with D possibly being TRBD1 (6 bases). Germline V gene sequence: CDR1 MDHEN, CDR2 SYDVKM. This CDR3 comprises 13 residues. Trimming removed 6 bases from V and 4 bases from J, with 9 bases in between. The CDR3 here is CASRAGATGELFF. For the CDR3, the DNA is TGTGCCAGCAGGGCAGGGGCCACCGGGGAGCTGTTTTTT.

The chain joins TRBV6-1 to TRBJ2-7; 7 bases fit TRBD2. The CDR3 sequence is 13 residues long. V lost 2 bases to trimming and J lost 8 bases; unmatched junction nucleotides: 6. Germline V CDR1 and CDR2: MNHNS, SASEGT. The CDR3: CASSEREGSKQYF. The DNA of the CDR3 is TGTGCCAGCAGTGAAAGGGAGGGGAGTAAGCAGTACTTC.

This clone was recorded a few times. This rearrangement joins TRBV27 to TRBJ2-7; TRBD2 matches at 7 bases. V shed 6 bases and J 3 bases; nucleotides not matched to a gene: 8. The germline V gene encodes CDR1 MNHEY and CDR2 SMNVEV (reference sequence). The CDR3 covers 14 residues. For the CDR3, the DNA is TGTGCCAGCAGCACATTAGCGGGTGGCTACGAGCAGTACTTC. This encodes CASSTLAGGYEQYF.